Listed below are T cell receptor beta chains from one sample, sequenced in a study of beta chain features in type 1 diabetes. Generated by immunoSEQ multiplex PCR, the TCRdb table keeps only in-frame clones and is missing some. The table includes about 360,000 clones, over 9.5% detected once. Material for sequencing was naive CD4+ T cells from blood. These receptor sequences come from a man aged 18 to 29 in good health. The CDR3 runs from the conserved cysteine through the conserved F or W. D genes are given only for firm matches. Size values are once, few and many counts, or a class for expanded clones, and some rows have none.

clone_size | j_call | d_call | v_call | cdr3_nt | cdr3_aa
NA | TRBJ1-1 | NA | TRBV4-2 | TGTGCCAGCAGCCAAGATGGGCGGGCCCAAGCTTTCTTT | CASSQDGRAQAFF
few | TRBJ1-2 | NA | TRBV6-5 | TGTGCCAGCAGTTACGATAGGGGTCTTGGCTACACCTTC | CASSYDRGLGYTF
few | TRBJ2-3 | NA | TRBV5-1 | TGCGCCAGCAGCGCCTCGGGGGATACGCAGTATTTT | CASSASGDTQYF
few | TRBJ1-1 | TRBD1 | TRBV7-3 | TGTGCCACAGCAATACAGGGGGCGGGCACTGAAGCTTTCTTT | CATAIQGAGTEAFF
NA | TRBJ2-5 | TRBD2 | TRBV7-7 | TGTGCCAGCAGCTCGCCAGCGGGGGGCCAAGAGACCCAGTACTTC | CASSSPAGGQETQYF
NA | TRBJ2-2 | NA | TRBV5-4 | TGTGCCAGCAGCTTGGACAGCCCTCGTACCGGGGAGCTGTTTTTT | CASSLDSPRTGELFF
few | TRBJ2-3 | TRBD2 | TRBV6-1 | TGTGCCAGCAGGACGGGGGGGGTTCCGGCAGATACGCAGTATTTT | CASRTGGVPADTQYF
few | TRBJ2-7 | TRBD1 | TRBV5-1 | TGCGCCAGCAGCCCGGACAGGGGGACCTACGAGCAGTACTTC | CASSPDRGTYEQYF
few | TRBJ2-1 | NA | TRBV7-2 | TGTGCCAGCAGCTTCGCGACAGCGAACAATGAGCAGTTCTTC | CASSFATANNEQFF
few | TRBJ2-3 | TRBD1 | TRBV5-1 | TGCGCCAGCAGCTCGGGACAGGGGCCGGCGGCAGATACGCAGTATTTT | CASSSGQGPAADTQYF
few | TRBJ2-5 | NA | TRBV6-5 | TGTGCCAGCAGTTACCGTCGGCAGCGCAGCGACCAGTACTTC | CASSYRRQRSDQYF
few | TRBJ2-5 | NA | TRBV5-4 | TGTGCCAGCAGCACGGGACTGGAGACCCAGTACTTC | CASSTGLETQYF
few | TRBJ1-5 | TRBD1 | TRBV28 | TGTGCCAGCAGTTCTAGACAGGGGAGTCAGCCCCAGCATTTT | CASSSRQGSQPQHF
NA | TRBJ2-7 | TRBD2 | TRBV7-9 | TGTGCCAGCAGCTTAAGGACTAGCTACGAGCAGTACTTC | CASSLRTSYEQYF
few | TRBJ2-3 | NA | TRBV15 | TGTGCCACCAGCAGGGGAGCGGAGTTTAGCACAGATACGCAGTATTTT | CATSRGAEFSTDTQYF
NA | TRBJ2-5 | NA | TRBV28 | TGTGCCAGCAGTTTAGTCAGGCAAGAGACCCAGTACTTC | CASSLVRQETQYF
NA | TRBJ2-7 | TRBD1 | TRBV6-5 | TGTGCCAGTAGACAGGGCTACGAGCAGTACTTC | CASRQGYEQYF
NA | TRBJ1-2 | NA | TRBV4-2 | TGTGCCAGCAGCCAAGAGGGAGGGGACTATGGCTACACCTTC | CASSQEGGDYGYTF
once | TRBJ1-5 | TRBD1 | TRBV28 | TGTGCCAGCAGGCTCCGGACAGGGGGTGGCAATCAGCCCCAGCATTTT | CASRLRTGGGNQPQHF
NA | TRBJ1-5 | TRBD1 | TRBV15 | TGTGCCACCAGCAGCCTCGACAGGGGGCATCAGCCCCAGCATTTT | CATSSLDRGHQPQHF
few | TRBJ2-7 | TRBD2 | TRBV7-9 | TGTGCCAGCAGCTCAGCGGGAGTTTACGAGCAGTACTTC | CASSSAGVYEQYF
few | TRBJ2-5 | NA | TRBV5-1 | TGCGCCAGCAGCTTGGGCGGACACCAGTACCAAGAGACCCAGTACTTC | CASSLGGHQYQETQYF
NA | TRBJ2-6 | TRBD1 | TRBV7-3 | TGTGCCAGCAGCGCCCGAGCCGGGACAGGGGTCTCTGGGGCCAACGTCCTGACTTTC | CASSARAGTGVSGANVLTF
NA | TRBJ1-2 | NA | TRBV7-3 | TGTGCCAGGACCATACAGACTGGGGGGGGCCGTGGCTACACCTTC | CARTIQTGGGRGYTF
few | TRBJ1-2 | NA | TRBV15 | TGTGCCACCAGCAGAGACTTTCGGTTTTCTGGCTACACCTTC | CATSRDFRFSGYTF
few | TRBJ1-1 | TRBD1 | TRBV27 | TGTGCCAGCAGTTTAGCTTCGGACAGGGTGAACACTGAAGCTTTCTTT | CASSLASDRVNTEAFF
NA | TRBJ2-4 | NA | TRBV14 | TGTGCCAGCAGCCGGCACCGGGGTGAAAACATTCAGTACTTC | CASSRHRGENIQYF
NA | TRBJ2-7 | TRBD2 | TRBV18 | TGTGCCAGCTCACTCAGTACTAGCGGGCACTACGAGCAGTACTTC | CASSLSTSGHYEQYF
NA | TRBJ2-7 | TRBD1 | TRBV11-2 | TGTGCCAGCAGCTTACTGACAGGGGGTCGCTACGAGCAGTACTTC | CASSLLTGGRYEQYF
NA | TRBJ2-3 | NA | TRBV7-9 | TGTGCCAGCAGCTTGAGCACGCCTACGCAGTATTTT | CASSLSTPTQYF
few | TRBJ1-6 | NA | TRBV25-1 | TGTGCCAGCAGGCGGGCCTATAATTCACCCCTCCACTTT | CASRRAYNSPLHF
few | TRBJ1-2 | NA | TRBV28 | TGTGCCAGCAGTTGGGGGCGTAATGGCTACACCTTC | CASSWGRNGYTF
NA | TRBJ2-2 | NA | TRBV5-1 | TGCGCCAGCAGCTTGGGGACACTTGCGAACACCGGGGAGCTGTTTTTT | CASSLGTLANTGELFF
few | TRBJ2-1 | NA | TRBV7-6 | TGTGCCAGCAGCTTAAGAACAGGGTTCAATGAGCAGTTCTTC | CASSLRTGFNEQFF
NA | TRBJ1-1 | NA | TRBV18 | TGTGCCAGCTCACGGGACACGAACACTGAAGCTTTCTTT | CASSRDTNTEAFF
few | TRBJ2-5 | NA | TRBV6-6 | TGTGCCAGCGGAGGCAGTCAAGAGACCCAGTACTTC | CASGGSQETQYF
few | TRBJ1-1 | NA | TRBV6-5 | TGTGCCAGCAGTTACTCAGGGGGGAACACTGAAGCTTTCTTT | CASSYSGGNTEAFF
few | TRBJ2-5 | NA | TRBV28 | TGTGCCAGCAGGGGGTCAGGGGAGACCCAGTACTTC | CASRGSGETQYF
NA | TRBJ1-5 | NA | TRBV2 | TGTGCCAGCAGTTTAGAAAGGTGGCCAGGGAGCAATCAGCCCCAGCATTTT | CASSLERWPGSNQPQHF
few | TRBJ1-1 | NA | TRBV6-6 | TGTGCCAGCAGTTACTATCGTAAGAACACTGAAGCTTTCTTT | CASSYYRKNTEAFF
few | TRBJ2-7 | TRBD1 | TRBV6-5 | TGTGCCAGCAGTTACTCAGGGGGCAGGAGCTACGAGCAGTACTTC | CASSYSGGRSYEQYF
many | TRBJ2-5 | NA | TRBV4-2 | TGTGCCAGCAGCCCCATCATCGCCGGAGAGACCCAGTACTTC | CASSPIIAGETQYF
NA | TRBJ2-5 | TRBD2 | TRBV7-3 | TGTGCCAGCAGCTCCTCTAGCGGGAGGGCTCTGGAGACCCAGTACTTC | CASSSSSGRALETQYF